This T cell receptor beta chain was sequenced for a study of T cell repertoires in cytomegalovirus infection. Looking at the study overall: Epitope selection comprised recently identified HLA-C-restricted CMV epitopes and well-studied HLA-B-restricted CMV epitopes. TCR beta signatures that were public indicated CMV infection and matching HLA type.

Each CDR3 protein gets one entry after TCRdb re-called the reads with MiXCR. The sample lists approximately 910,000 distinct CDR3 sequences; around a third were seen once. The V and J ends lost 0 bases and 3 bases respectively, with 20 bases between them. The CDR3 loop spans 19 amino acids. CDR1 and CDR2 from the germline V gene are MNHEY and SVGEGT. Worth noting for this clonotype: Its antigen is unidentified.

Study outcomes and limitations: Adding up the frequency of public TCR beta families identified people who carried CMV plus the relevant HLA. Across the ex vivo response, the dominant clonotypes were HLA-C-restricted CMV-specific TCR beta clonotypes.

This clonotype originated in a human donor in good health (CMV status not recorded). Some clones in this sample may be carry-over from other donors' samples. The material sequenced was cultured CD8+ T cells from PBMCs, taken from culture after CMV antigen stimulation. The chain couples TRBV6-2 or TRBV6-3 to TRBJ1-4; a weak D match, TRBD1 (6 bases). The CDR3 reads CASSYSFVAGTSANEKLFF. In DNA, the CDR3 is TGTGCCAGCAGTTACTCGTTCGTGGCCGGGACATCGGCTAATGAAAAACTGTTTTTT.